These 20 T cell receptor beta chains came from one sample sequenced in a study of CD8 T cells in acute hepatitis C reinfection. Time point in this sample: naive CD8 control sorted from an acute-time-point sample. Only in-frame clones appear in the TCRdb table, and some are missing; sequencing was by immunoSEQ multiplex PCR. The sample comprises around 34,000 clones, around nine tenths of which are singletons, and roughly 0.51% rests with the top ten. The sequenced material came from naive CD8+ T cells from PBMCs. The origin of the receptors is a man between 25 and 39 years old with chronic hepatitis C.

The chain uses TRBV29-1 and TRBJ2-2; D possibly corresponds to TRBD2 (6 bases). From germline, CDR1 is SQVTM and CDR2 ANQGSEA. V lost 7 bases, J lost 6 bases, and 9 bases lay in between. This CDR3 is 11 amino acids long. The CDR3, as DNA: TGCAGCGCCCGGGGGTCCGGGGAGCTGTTTTTT. Translating it yields CSARGSGELFF.

The chain uses TRBV6-1 and TRBJ2-3; 7 bases align to TRBD1. This CDR3 has 15 residues. Trimming removed 3 bases from V and 3 bases from J; junction bases left unmatched: 6. CDR1 is MNHNS and CDR2 is SASEGT in the germline V gene. The CDR3 here is CASSDGDRETDTQYF. The CDR3 region has the DNA TGTGCCAGCAGTGATGGTGACAGGGAAACAGATACGCAGTATTTT.

The chain uses TRBV5-1 and TRBJ2-7; D remains ambiguous. V lost 5 bases to trimming and J lost 3 bases, with 18 bases between them. Germline values: CDR1 SGHRS, CDR2 YFSETQ. The CDR3 is 15 residues long. CDR3 in DNA: TGCGCCAGCAGATCGGACCAATACCCTTTCTACGAGCAGTACTTC. Translated, it gives CASRSDQYPFYEQYF.

This sequence joins TRBV5-6 and TRBJ1-4; 7 bases are shared with TRBD1. V was pared by 4 bases and J by 8 bases, with 8 bases of the junction left unmatched. Germline CDR1 is SGHDT and CDR2 is YYEEEE. The CDR3 covers 14 residues. The DNA of the CDR3 is TGTGCCAGCAGCCTACAGGGGTACGACGAAAAACTGTTTTTT. This translates into CASSLQGYDEKLFF.

This chain links TRBV30 with TRBJ2-1; TRBD1 aligns across 7 bases. Germline V gene lookup returns CDR1 GTSNPN and CDR2 SVGIG (reference sequence). Trimming at V came to 2 bases and at J to 4 bases, leaving 2 bases not matched to a gene. This CDR3 has 13 residues. The CDR3 sequence: CAWSLDRYNEQFF. The CDR3 DNA sequence: TGTGCCTGGAGTTTGGACAGGTACAATGAGCAGTTCTTC.

The chain has TRBV13 and TRBJ1-1; D ambiguous. Trimming removed 6 bases at V and 2 bases at J, with 4 bases between. The CDR3 contains 11 residues. From germline, CDR1 is PRHDT and CDR2 FYEKMQ (reference sequence). CDR3 region: CASSNNTEAFF. CDR3 bases: TGTGCCAGCAGTAACAACACTGAAGCTTTCTTT.

The V and J genes are TRBV11-2 and TRBJ2-7; D could derive from TRBD1 or TRBD2 (5 bases each). Germline values: CDR1 SGHAT, CDR2 FQNNGV. The CDR3 extends over 15 amino acids. Trimming took 1 base from V and 2 from J, leaving 12 bases between them. This CDR3 is CASSLGRDGTYEQYF. CDR3 nucleotide sequence: TGTGCCAGCAGCTTAGGCCGGGACGGAACCTACGAGCAGTACTTC.

The chain recombines TRBV25-1 with TRBJ2-1; no definite D call. CDR1 and CDR2 (germline): MGHDK, SYGVNS. V lost 1 base and J lost 3, with 13 bases in between. This CDR3 region has 16 residues. For the CDR3, the DNA is TGTGCCAGCAGTGAATCGGCAGAGTTTTACTACAATGAGCAGTTCTTC. This encodes CASSESAEFYYNEQFF. The complete variable domain, with remaining parts taken from reference TRBV25-1 and TRBJ2-1, reads EADIYQTPRYLVIGTGKKITLECSQTMGHDKMYWYQQDPGMELHLIHYSYGVNSTEKGDLSSESTVSRIRTEHFPLTLESARPSHTSQYLCASSESAEFYYNEQFFGPGTRLTVL.

The CDR3, as DNA: TGTGCCAGCAGCCGCGACAGAAACACCATATATTTT. Its protein product is CASSRDRNTIYF. The chain has TRBV7-2 and TRBJ1-3; no definite D call. Trimming shortened V by 5 bases and J by 5 bases, and 7 bases separated the two germline ends. This CDR3 has 12 amino acids. Germline V CDR1 and CDR2: SGHTA, FQGNSA.

This sequence joins TRBV5-1 and TRBJ2-2; 7 bases align to TRBD1. The germline V gene encodes CDR1 SGHRS and CDR2 YFSETQ. The length of the CDR3 is 11 residues. With 7 bases clipped from V and 6 bases from J, the junction kept 0 bases outside the gene matches. The CDR3 spells CASGTAGELFF. Written as DNA, the CDR3 is TGCGCCAGCGGGACAGCCGGGGAGCTGTTTTTT.

This chain connects TRBV29-1 to TRBJ1-1; D remains ambiguous. V shed 4 bases and J shed 2 bases, with 8 bases lying between them. Germline V gives CDR1 SQVTM, CDR2 ANQGSEA. CDR3 length: 12 residues. CDR3 in amino acids: CSVVSENTEAFF. The CDR3 DNA reads as TGCAGCGTTGTAAGCGAAAACACTGAAGCTTTCTTT.

This clone was picked up a small number of times. The chain is built from TRBV11-3 and TRBJ1-1, with D uncertain. Germline V gene sequence: CDR1 SGHNT, CDR2 YENEEA. This CDR3 has 12 residues. V gave up 6 bases and J gave up 0 bases, with 5 bases separating them. The CDR3 loop is CASRGMNTEAFF. Here the CDR3 DNA reads TGTGCCAGCAGAGGAATGAACACTGAAGCTTTCTTT.

The rearrangement uses TRBV5-4 and TRBJ2-7; 7 nucleotides match TRBD1. The CDR3 is 14 residues long. Trimming cost V 3 bases and J 6 bases; bases outside gene matches: 9. CDR1 is SGHNT and CDR2 is YYREEE in the germline V gene (reference sequence). This CDR3 reads CASSSLQGSPEQYF. As DNA, the CDR3 is TGTGCCAGCAGCTCCTTACAGGGGTCCCCCGAGCAGTACTTC.

The chain couples TRBV30 to TRBJ2-3; possible D gene TRBD2, 6 bases. V lost 2 bases and J lost 0, with 12 bases in between. CDR3 length: 15 residues. Germline V gene lookup returns CDR1 GTSNPN and CDR2 SVGIG (reference sequence). As DNA, the CDR3 is TGTGCCTGGAGTCTCGGAGGGGCTAGCACAGATACGCAGTATTTT. This gives the protein CAWSLGGASTDTQYF. The full variable domain, completed using reference TRBV30 and TRBJ2-3, is SQTIHQWPATLVQPVGSPLSLECTVEGTSNPNLYWYRQAAGRGLQLLFYSVGIGQISSEVPQNLSASRPQDRQFILSSKKLLLSDSGFYLCAWSLGGASTDTQYFGPGTRLTVL.

The rearrangement links TRBV6-5 to TRBJ1-4; 9 nucleotides agree with TRBD1. Germline CDR1 MNHEY, CDR2 SVGAGI. The V and J ends lost 0 bases and 8 bases, in that order; junction bases with no gene match: 1. The CDR3 contains 14 residues. The CDR3 loop is CASSYSTGGEKLFF. CDR3 DNA: TGTGCCAGCAGTTACTCGACAGGGGGAGAAAAACTGTTTTTT.

The rearrangement joins TRBV27 to TRBJ2-7, with D maybe TRBD2 (7 bases). The germline V and J ends were trimmed by 6 bases and 2 bases, with 17 bases remaining between them. This CDR3 contains 15 residues. The germline gives CDR1 MNHEY, CDR2 SMNVEV (reference sequence). The CDR3 protein is CASRLGGGWPYEQYF. The DNA of the CDR3 is TGTGCCAGCAGACTTGGGGGGGGCTGGCCCTACGAGCAGTACTTC.

The rearrangement links TRBV13 to TRBJ2-1; 14 positions agree with TRBD2. Germline lookup yields CDR1 PRHDT and CDR2 FYEKMQ (reference sequence). The CDR3 extends over 16 amino acids. Unmatched junction bases numbered 10, after V lost 5 bases and J lost 10 bases. This CDR3 is CASSLRLAGGPLEQFF. Written as DNA, the CDR3 is TGTGCCAGCAGCCTTAGACTAGCGGGAGGGCCTTTGGAGCAGTTCTTC.

CDR3: CASSFGTSGTLSNEQFF. In DNA form, the CDR3 reads TGCGCCAGCAGCTTTGGGACTAGCGGGACTTTAAGCAATGAGCAGTTCTTC. V usage is TRBV5-1 and J usage is TRBJ2-1; 13 nucleotides agree with TRBD2. This CDR3 has 17 amino acids. Per the germline V gene, CDR1 is SGHRS and CDR2 is YFSETQ. J gave up 6 bases and V 2 bases, and 8 bases lay outside the gene matches.

V usage is TRBV4-1 and J usage is TRBJ1-4; TRBD1 is a possible D gene (6 bases). In germline, CDR1 is MGHRA, CDR2 YSYEKL. The V end was cut by 6 bases, the J end by 8 bases, with 10 bases between. There are 12 residues in the CDR3. CDR3 loop: CASSTGYEKLFF. The CDR3 bases are TGCGCCAGCAGTACAGGGTACGAAAAACTGTTTTTT.

This clone was recorded a few times. The chain links TRBV13 to TRBJ1-1; D call uncertain. The CDR3 covers 15 residues. V was trimmed by 1 base and J by 5 bases, leaving 14 bases between them. Germline V gene lookup returns CDR1 PRHDT and CDR2 FYEKMQ (reference sequence). Here the CDR3 reads CASSLEGSAETEAFF. The CDR3 DNA reads as TGTGCCAGCAGCTTAGAAGGCTCTGCAGAGACTGAAGCTTTCTTT.